Given below is one TCR beta chain in context. Its antigen is unidentified. PCR was performed using 60 Vbeta and 13 Jbeta primers. The protocol was immunoSEQ multiplex PCR, while the TCRdb copy is restricted to in-frame clones and leaves out a portion. Counted here are just under 150,000 clones, over 80% occurring once; the ten biggest clones make up less than 3.5%. CDR1 and CDR2 (germline): SGDLS, YYNGEE. V lost 3 bases to trimming and J lost 8 bases; unmatched junction nucleotides: 7. The CDR3 length is 15 residues. This specimen comes from a study of cytomegalovirus exposure and HLA in healthy donors. General study results and limits: A prior analysis recorded that most TCR beta V segments were productive about 87% or about 30% of the time. Several of the most significant clusters appeared linked to common viral pathogens, based on a later analysis. As a later analysis revealed, the rate of TCR association differed by HLA locus, with DRB1 most and HLA-C fewest.

The gene calls are TRBV9 and TRBJ1-6; 8 bases agree with TRBD1. The sequencing sample was made of PBMCs. This receptor was taken from a woman aged 30 to 39 in good health and CMV-seronegative. The CDR3 nucleotides read TGTGCCAGCAGCGAGGGGGGACAGGTATATTCACCCCTCCACTTT. Amino acids: CASSEGGQVYSPLHF.